The clone carrying this TCR beta chain has a count of ten or more. After removal of 6 bases from V and 4 bases from J, the junction contained 7 bases not matched to a gene. The CDR3 totals 14 residues. Time point defined: newly diagnosed GD, antithyroid drugs for less than 3 months. Following extraction of RNA from PBMCs, that RNA was used to make the TCR library. These data originate in a study of regulatory T cells in long-lasting Graves disease. Library construction for TCR beta used iRepertoire HTBI primers and Arm-PCR of CDR3 regions. TCRdb reanalysed the multiplex PCR reads using MiXCR and keeps one entry per CDR3 protein. Of 620,000 or so distinct CDR3 sequences in the sample, approximately 15% were seen once. These sequences were also reported in another study, on T cells in Graves' hyperthyroidism and ophthalmopathy. As that study records: Those with hyperthyroidism were 18 to 65 years old, newly diagnosed, and ill for under 2 months.

Material: peripheral blood mononuclear cells (PBMCs), obtained at new diagnosis, from a patient treated with antithyroid drugs. This chain joins TRBV12-3 or TRBV12-4 and TRBJ2-3, with TRBD2 identical over 7 bases. This TCR came from a woman between 25 and 40 years old with Graves disease. In DNA, the CDR3 is TGTGCCAGCAGGAAAGGGACTATCCCAGATACGCAGTATTTT. It translates to CASRKGTIPDTQYF.